What follows are 32 T cell receptor beta chains derived from one specimen sequenced in a study of cytomegalovirus exposure and HLA in healthy donors. This PCR relied on a set of 60 Vbeta primers and 13 Jbeta primers. The method was immunoSEQ multiplex PCR; TCRdb's version includes in-frame clones alone and lacks a portion of them. In the table there are 200,000 to 300,000 clones, 82% of which are singletons. The sample comprised PBMCs. All receptors come from a woman between 40 and 55 years old in good health and CMV-seropositive.

This clone has a handful of counts. The rearrangement uses TRBV21-1 and TRBJ1-4; TRBD1 is taken as the D call from the table, unchecked against the DNA. TRBV21-1 is classified as a pseudogene. CDR3 length equals 14 residues. The chain's CDR3 is CASSWGQGREKLFF. CDR3 coding DNA: TGTGCCAGCAGCTGGGGACAGGGGAGGGAAAAACTGTTTTTT.

Of note for this clone: Different DNA sequences within this sample yield the same CDR3. The chain combines TRBV5-4 with TRBJ1-2; 8 bases line up with TRBD1. The CDR3 is 15 amino acids. Germline V gene data show CDR1 as SGHNT and CDR2 as YYREEE (reference sequence). With 0 bases clipped from V and 5 bases from J, the junction kept 6 bases outside the gene matches. The CDR3 DNA is TGTGCCAGCAGCTTGGTGGCAGGGGGCGGGTATGGCTACACCTTC. This sequence encodes CASSLVAGGGYGYTF.

This chain joins TRBV11-3 and TRBJ1-2, with 9 nucleotides matching TRBD1. Unmatched junction bases numbered 9, after V lost 5 bases and J lost 8 bases. The V gene's germline CDR1 is SGHNT and CDR2 YENEEA. The CDR3 length is 14 residues. In DNA, the CDR3 is TGTGCCAGCAGCCCCGCCGGGACAGGGATAGGCTACACCTTC. This encodes CASSPAGTGIGYTF. Looking up the rest from reference TRBV11-3 and TRBJ1-2 gives the full variable domain: EAGVVQSPRYKIIEKKQPVAFWCNPISGHNTLYWYLQNLGQGPELLIRYENEEAVDDSQLPKDRFSAERLKGVDSTLKIQPAELGDSAVYLCASSPAGTGIGYTFGSGTRLTVV.

The rearrangement uses TRBV5-3 and TRBJ1-6; no clear D. TRBV5-3 is classed as an ORF, of uncertain function. The V end lost 7 bases, the J end lost 7 bases, and 12 bases lay between the germline ends. The length of the CDR3 is 13 residues. This CDR3 is CARGLRSNSPLHF. CDR3 sequence (DNA): TGTGCCAGAGGGTTGAGGAGCAATTCACCCCTCCACTTT.

Turning to this clone: At one end, the junction sequence differs from germline, possibly due to a read error. Other DNA sequences in the sample encode the same CDR3. The chain is built from TRBV6-1 and TRBJ2-7, with D tentatively TRBD1 (6 bases). Germline-derived CDR1 and CDR2 are MNHNS and SASEGT. This CDR3 has 15 amino acids. CDR3 DNA sequence: TGCGCCAGCAGTCCCACAGGGACCTCCTCCTACGAGCAGTACTTC. This sequence encodes CASSPTGTSSYEQYF.

The chain employs TRBV10-3 and TRBJ2-2; 7 bases match TRBD1. V shed 11 bases and J 6 bases; nucleotides not matched to a gene: 15. This CDR3 is 15 amino acids long. Germline V gene data show CDR1 as ENHRY and CDR2 as SYGVKD. CDR3 residues: CAVSYDRALSGELFF. CDR3 sequence (DNA): TGTGCCGTTTCATACGACAGGGCCCTTTCCGGGGAGCTGTTTTTT.

The gene calls are TRBV6-1 and TRBJ2-7; 8 nucleotides align to TRBD2. Trimming took 0 bases from V and 4 from J; bases not matched to a gene: 8. CDR1 and CDR2 from the germline V gene are MNHNS and SASEGT. The CDR3 is 16 residues long. CDR3 nucleotide sequence: TGTGCCAGCAGTGAAGCGGTGTCGGGAGGGCCGTACGAGCAGTACTTC. Translated, it gives CASSEAVSGGPYEQYF.

The chain joins TRBV11-2 to TRBJ1-5; D uncertain. Germline-derived CDR1 and CDR2 are SGHAT and FQNNGV. CDR3 length: 9 amino acids. Trimming stripped 5 bases from V and 11 bases from J, with 4 bases between. The CDR3 coding sequence is TGTGCCAGCAGCAGCTCCCAGCATTTT. Amino acid sequence: CASSSSQHF.

This clone has just a few counts. The rearrangement uses TRBV30 and TRBJ1-2, with a weak D call TRBD1 (6 bases). CDR1 is GTSNPN and CDR2 is SVGIG in the germline V gene (reference sequence). V lost 6 bases to trimming and J lost 8 bases, with 16 bases between them. The CDR3 is 12 amino acids. DNA for the CDR3: TGTGCCTGCACTCCAACAGGGAGAGGCTACACCTTC. This gives the protein CACTPTGRGYTF.

This chain connects TRBV7-2 to TRBJ1-3, with 7 bases aligning to TRBD1. The CDR3 is 13 residues long. J gave up 4 bases and V 4 bases, and 1 base lay outside the gene matches. Per the germline V gene, CDR1 is SGHTA and CDR2 is FQGNSA. CDR3 protein: CASSSDRGNTIYF. For the CDR3, the DNA is TGTGCCAGCAGCTCGGACAGGGGAAACACCATATATTTT.

V and J are TRBV19 and TRBJ1-2, with a tentative D call TRBD1 (5 bases). CDR1 is LNHDA and CDR2 is SQIVND in the germline V gene (reference sequence). V lost 4 bases and J 4 bases, leaving 16 bases between the germline ends. The CDR3 spans 15 residues. This chain's CDR3 is CASSSPTAGPYGYTF. The CDR3 DNA is TGTGCCAGTAGTAGCCCGACAGCGGGACCCTATGGCTACACCTTC.

J is TRBJ1-2 and V is TRBV2; unclear D gene. With 6 bases removed from V and 8 bases from J, the gap between germline ends came to 10 bases. The length of the CDR3 is 11 residues. Germline V gives CDR1 SNHLY, CDR2 FYNNEI. The CDR3 protein is CASSPLQGYTF. The DNA of the CDR3 is TGTGCCAGCAGCCCCTTGCAGGGCTACACCTTC.

The chain is built from TRBV6-5 and TRBJ1-1; 7 nucleotides agree with TRBD1. Trimming cost V 0 bases and J 4 bases; bases outside gene matches: 8. The CDR3 contains 16 residues. CDR1 is MNHEY and CDR2 is SVGAGI in the germline V gene. The DNA of the CDR3 is TGTGCCAGCAGTTACTCAGAGGGGGCATCGGGCACTGAAGCTTTCTTT. It encodes CASSYSEGASGTEAFF.

The chain has TRBV11-2 and TRBJ2-7, with 8 bases lining up with TRBD2. After removal of 2 bases from V and 3 bases from J, the junction contained 9 bases not matched to a gene. Per the germline V gene, CDR1 is SGHAT and CDR2 is FQNNGV. The CDR3 has 16 amino acids. The CDR3 protein is CASSLFGGGQIYEQYF. In nucleotides, the CDR3 is TGTGCCAGCAGCTTATTCGGGGGGGGGCAGATCTACGAGCAGTACTTC.

The chain joins TRBV9 to TRBJ2-1; TRBD1 might be the D (5 bases). Trimming shortened V by 4 bases and J by 8 bases, and 19 bases separated the two germline ends. The V gene's germline CDR1 is SGDLS and CDR2 YYNGEE. The CDR3 contains 15 residues. CDR3 sequence: CASSLQGWVSDEQFF. In nucleotides, the CDR3 is TGTGCCAGCAGCCTCCAGGGATGGGTGAGTGATGAGCAGTTCTTC. Using reference TRBV9 and TRBJ2-1 for the parts outside the CDR3, the full variable domain is DSGVTQTPKHLITATGQRVTLRCSPRSGDLSVYWYQQSLDQGLQFLIQYYNGEERAKGNILERFSAQQFPDLHSELNLSSLELGDSALYFCASSLQGWVSDEQFFGPGTRLTVL.

The chain joins TRBV7-2 to TRBJ2-3; 15 bases map to TRBD2. Germline V gene sequence: CDR1 SGHTA, CDR2 FQGNSA. This CDR3 has 17 residues. Unmatched junction bases numbered 7, after V lost 4 bases and J lost 5 bases. CDR3 region: CASSSGRTSGGGDTQYF. The CDR3, as DNA: TGTGCCAGCAGCTCCGGCAGGACTAGCGGGGGGGGAGATACGCAGTATTTT.

The V call is TRBV7-2, the J call TRBJ2-7, with 9 bases aligning to TRBD1. Per the germline V gene, CDR1 is SGHTA and CDR2 is FQGNSA. V shed 3 bases, J shed 6 bases, and the junction held 6 bases outside the gene matches. The length of the CDR3 is 14 residues. CDR3 residues: CASSLGQGWVEQYF. Here the CDR3 DNA reads TGTGCCAGCAGCTTGGGACAGGGTTGGGTCGAGCAGTACTTC.

The chain links TRBV4-3 to TRBJ2-1; 9 bases align to TRBD1. Germline V gene data show CDR1 as LGHNA and CDR2 as YSLEER. J lost 3 bases, V lost 2 bases, and 5 bases had no gene match. The CDR3 spans 16 residues. In DNA, the CDR3 is TGCGCCAGCAGCCAACAACAGGGGGCGATCTACAATGAGCAGTTCTTC. It yields the protein CASSQQQGAIYNEQFF.

The rearrangement joins TRBV30 to TRBJ1-1; D gene uncertain. Germline CDR1 reads GTSNPN; CDR2 reads SVGIG (reference sequence). The CDR3 has 15 residues. V lost 3 bases to trimming and J lost 1 base, with 15 bases between them. CDR3 in amino acids: CAWRAGVTTNTEAFF. As DNA, the CDR3 is TGTGCCTGGAGGGCCGGGGTCACTACGAACACTGAAGCTTTCTTT.

J is TRBJ2-1 and V is TRBV5-1, with TRBD2 as a possible D gene (5 bases). Germline CDR1 reads SGHRS; CDR2 reads YFSETQ. This CDR3 is 15 amino acids long. V was cut by 2 bases and J by 5 bases, with 14 bases left in between. The CDR3: CASSLAPGSNNEQFF. The CDR3 coding sequence is TGCGCCAGCAGCTTAGCCCCGGGGAGTAACAATGAGCAGTTCTTC. The variable domain in full, completed from reference TRBV5-1 and TRBJ2-1, reads KAGVTQTPRYLIKTRGQQVTLSCSPISGHRSVSWYQQTPGQGLQFLFEYFSETQRNKGNFPGRFSGRQFSNSRSEMNVSTLELGDSALYLCASSLAPGSNNEQFFGPGTRLTVL.

This clone was observed a few times. V gene TRBV25-1 combines with J gene TRBJ1-4; D gene unclear. Trimming shortened V by 1 base and J by 10 bases, and 4 bases separated the two germline ends. The germline CDR1 and CDR2 sequences are MGHDK and SYGVNS. This CDR3 region has 11 residues. CDR3 in amino acids: CASSESGKLFF. CDR3 nucleotides: TGTGCCAGCAGTGAATCCGGAAAACTGTTTTTT.

The chain links TRBV19 to TRBJ2-1; 9 bases are shared with TRBD2. V was pared by 5 bases and J by 9 bases, with 26 bases of the junction left unmatched. Germline CDR1 is LNHDA and CDR2 is SQIVND (reference sequence). This CDR3 contains 20 residues. The CDR3 sequence: CASSLSRIVGGRASLGEQFF. As DNA, the CDR3 is TGTGCCAGTAGTCTTTCCCGAATCGTCGGCGGGAGGGCCTCGTTGGGTGAGCAGTTCTTC.

The chain carries TRBV7-2 and TRBJ2-7; the D is unclear. Trimming cost V 7 bases and J 3 bases, with 16 bases left between them. The CDR3 loop spans 14 amino acids. Germline-derived CDR1 and CDR2 are SGHTA and FQGNSA. The CDR3 is CASTLRLSSYEQYF. CDR3 nucleotides: TGTGCCAGCACCCTACGACTGAGCAGCTACGAGCAGTACTTC.

This clone has only one observation. The genes are TRBV6-5 and TRBJ2-7; D gene uncertain. V dropped 0 bases and J dropped 4 bases, with 7 bases sitting between them. CDR3 length equals 13 residues. Germline CDR1 is MNHEY and CDR2 is SVGAGI. In nucleotides, the CDR3 is TGTGCCAGCAGTTACTCGATGAGTTACGAGCAGTACTTC. This codes for CASSYSMSYEQYF.

The table lists this clone with a few counts. CDR3: CASSLQVSSTDTQYF. CDR3 nucleotide sequence: TGTGCCAGCAGCTTACAGGTATCTAGCACAGATACGCAGTATTTT. J is TRBJ2-3 and V is TRBV5-6; the D gene is possibly TRBD1 (5 bases). V was pared by 2 bases and J by 0 bases, with 10 bases between. The CDR3 runs 15 residues. Looked up from germline, CDR1 is SGHDT and CDR2 is YYEEEE.

The chain's CDR3 is CASSYSTGYGYTF. As DNA, the CDR3 is TGTGCCAGCAGTTACTCAACAGGGTACGGCTACACCTTC. This rearrangement joins TRBV6-6 to TRBJ1-2; tentatively, D is TRBD1 (6 bases). V lost 0 bases and J 8 bases, leaving 10 bases between the germline ends. Germline lookup yields CDR1 MNHNY and CDR2 SVGAGI (reference sequence). This CDR3 contains 13 residues.

This sequence joins TRBV7-2 and TRBJ2-2, with 9 bases identical to TRBD2. The germline V gene encodes CDR1 SGHTA and CDR2 FQGNSA. The CDR3 runs 19 residues. V lost 4 bases and J lost 2; bases outside the gene matches: 14. The CDR3 protein is CASSSLLAGPFINTGELFF. The CDR3 DNA is TGTGCCAGCAGCTCGTTACTAGCGGGCCCCTTTATAAACACCGGGGAGCTGTTTTTT.

The chain carries TRBV2 and TRBJ2-1; maybe TRBD2 (5 bases). Germline values: CDR1 SNHLY, CDR2 FYNNEI. The CDR3 totals 12 residues. The ends were cut back, 8 bases at V and 4 bases at J, with 9 bases in the middle. The CDR3: CASLTIYNEQFF. CDR3 sequence (DNA): TGTGCCAGCTTGACTATTTACAATGAGCAGTTCTTC.

This sequence joins TRBV27 and TRBJ1-2; TRBD1 aligns across 7 bases. V shed 3 bases, J shed 2 bases, and the junction held 9 bases outside the gene matches. The V gene's germline CDR1 is MNHEY and CDR2 SMNVEV (reference sequence). The CDR3 extends over 16 amino acids. CDR3 amino acids: CASSFQRGRRNYGYTF. CDR3 in DNA: TGTGCCAGCAGTTTCCAAAGGGGGCGCAGGAACTATGGCTACACCTTC.

This clone was seen a single time. The chain employs TRBV5-8 and TRBJ2-7, with no clear D. CDR3 size: 15 residues. V was clipped by 0 bases and J by 0 bases, with 10 bases between them. Germline V gene sequence: CDR1 SGHTS, CDR2 YDEGEE. CDR3 protein: CASSLAGASSYEQYF. The CDR3 DNA follows: TGTGCCAGCAGCTTGGCTGGTGCGAGCTCCTACGAGCAGTACTTC.

The genes are TRBV4-1 and TRBJ2-7, with a tentative D call TRBD1 (6 bases). Germline lookup yields CDR1 MGHRA and CDR2 YSYEKL. Trimming took off 3 bases at V and 3 bases at J, with 15 bases between the two ends. This CDR3 region has 15 residues. The CDR3, as DNA: TGCGCCAGCAGCCAGAGACGACGACAGGACTACGAGCAGTACTTC. Protein: CASSQRRRQDYEQYF.

The V and J genes are TRBV30 and TRBJ1-4; no reliable D call. Germline CDR1 reads GTSNPN; CDR2 reads SVGIG (reference sequence). Between the trimmed V and J ends, which lost 5 bases and 8 bases, there was a span of 15 bases. CDR3 length: 13 amino acids. CDR3 loop: CAWQRGWGEKLFF. CDR3 DNA sequence: TGTGCCTGGCAACGGGGTTGGGGAGAAAAACTGTTTTTT. Supplemented by reference TRBV30 and TRBJ1-4, the full variable domain reads SQTIHQWPATLVQPVGSPLSLECTVEGTSNPNLYWYRQAAGRGLQLLFYSVGIGQISSEVPQNLSASRPQDRQFILSSKKLLLSDSGFYLCAWQRGWGEKLFFGSGTQLSVL.